The 29 T cell receptor beta chains listed next were all sequenced from one sample in a study of cytomegalovirus exposure and HLA in healthy donors. The PCR made use of 60 Vbeta and 13 Jbeta primers. The assay was immunoSEQ multiplex PCR, and TCRdb's table has in-frame clones only and misses some. The sample gives a few hundred thousand clones, roughly 84% of which show up once; about 1.4% is in the top ten. Sequenced: PBMCs. Receptors were obtained from a girl under 18 in good health and CMV-seronegative.

CDR3 bases: TGTGCCAGCAGAGGGGGTTCGGGCACCGGGGAGCTGTTTTTT. Translation: CASRGGSGTGELFF. V and J are TRBV6-4 and TRBJ2-2, with a tentative D call TRBD1 (6 bases). Trimming shortened V by 6 bases and J by 4 bases, and 12 bases separated the two germline ends. The germline V gene has CDR1 MRHNA and CDR2 SNTAGT. This CDR3 has 14 residues.

The J gene is TRBJ2-1, the V gene TRBV7-8; 7 bases are a match to TRBD2. From germline, CDR1 is SGHVS and CDR2 FQNEAQ. This CDR3 has 16 residues. V lost 4 bases, J lost 2 bases, and 8 bases stayed unmatched. The CDR3: CASSWGLAAAYNEQFF. The CDR3 coding sequence is TGTGCCAGCAGCTGGGGTCTAGCGGCCGCCTACAATGAGCAGTTCTTC.

The chain is built from TRBV13 and TRBJ1-1, with D perhaps TRBD1 (6 bases). This CDR3 contains 14 residues. Trimming took off 2 bases at V and 1 base at J, with 8 bases between the two ends. Germline CDR1 and CDR2: PRHDT and FYEKMQ (reference sequence). CDR3 residues: CASSLKGGNTEAFF. CDR3 coding DNA: TGTGCCAGCAGCTTAAAAGGGGGGAACACTGAAGCTTTCTTT.

This clone was picked up one time. This chain joins TRBV27 and TRBJ1-2; TRBD1 agrees at 7 bases. The CDR3 runs to 13 residues. Germline V lookup: CDR1 MNHEY, CDR2 SMNVEV (reference sequence). The V gene end was trimmed by 4 bases and the J gene end by 4 bases; junction bases not matched to a gene: 3. This CDR3 is CASSYRTGYGYTF. For the CDR3, the DNA is TGTGCCAGCAGTTATAGGACAGGCTATGGCTACACCTTC.

For this clone: The same CDR3 is also encoded by other DNA sequences in this sample. The chain recombines TRBV5-8 with TRBJ2-3; TRBD1 matches 8 bases. The CDR3 has 15 residues. CDR1 is SGHTS and CDR2 is YDEGEE in the germline V gene. J was trimmed by 4 bases and V by 1 base; bases with no gene match: 5. The CDR3 DNA reads as TGTGCCAGCAGCTTGACAGGGGGGACCGCAGATACGCAGTATTTT. Its protein product is CASSLTGGTADTQYF.

This clone was counted a few times. The J gene is TRBJ1-5, the V gene TRBV19; unclear D gene. The germline gives CDR1 LNHDA, CDR2 SQIVND (reference sequence). The CDR3 is made up of 12 amino acids. Trimming took off 7 bases at V and 9 bases at J, with 13 bases between the two ends. The CDR3 is CASTGIGGPQHF. The CDR3 DNA is TGTGCCAGTACGGGAATAGGCGGGCCCCAGCATTTT. The variable domain in full, completed from reference TRBV19 and TRBJ1-5, reads DGGITQSPKYLFRKEGQNVTLSCEQNLNHDAMYWYRQDPGQGLRLIYYSQIVNDFQKGDIAEGYSVSREKKESFPLTVTSAQKNPTAFYLCASTGIGGPQHFGDGTRLSIL.

This rearrangement joins TRBV5-8 to TRBJ1-2, with 8 bases identical to TRBD1. V shed 5 bases and J 4 bases; nucleotides not matched to a gene: 4. This CDR3 is built from 13 residues. The germline V gene encodes CDR1 SGHTS and CDR2 YDEGEE. The CDR3 DNA is TGTGCCAGCAGATCCGGGACAGGCTATGGCTACACCTTC. This gives the protein CASRSGTGYGYTF.

The genes are TRBV2 and TRBJ1-4; possible D gene TRBD1, 6 bases. Germline lookup yields CDR1 SNHLY and CDR2 FYNNEI. The CDR3 has 13 residues. Trimming stripped 8 bases from V and 6 bases from J, with 13 bases between. The CDR3 bases are TGTGCCAGCCGGTGGGGGCGCGATGAAAAACTGTTTTTT. Translation gives CASRWGRDEKLFF.

V usage is TRBV6-1 and J usage is TRBJ2-1; no definite D call. The germline V gene has CDR1 MNHNS and CDR2 SASEGT. V was cut by 2 bases and J by 1 base, with 12 bases left in between. The CDR3 length is 16 residues. As DNA, the CDR3 is TGTGCCAGCAGTGAATTCCCGGCGGCTTCCTACAATGAGCAGTTCTTC. This codes for CASSEFPAASYNEQFF.

The chain recombines TRBV4-1 with TRBJ2-3; TRBD2 agrees at 11 bases. The length of the CDR3 is 17 residues. Germline-derived CDR1 and CDR2 are MGHRA and YSYEKL. The junction had 4 bases not matched to a gene; V was cut back by 1 base and J by 1 base. The CDR3: CASSQGLAGGGTDTQYF. CDR3 sequence (DNA): TGCGCCAGCAGCCAAGGCCTAGCGGGAGGCGGCACAGATACGCAGTATTTT.

The chain links TRBV6-1 to TRBJ1-2; 7 nucleotides match TRBD1. The CDR3 runs to 15 residues. With 8 bases clipped from V and 4 bases from J, the junction kept 13 bases outside the gene matches. Germline V gives CDR1 MNHNS, CDR2 SASEGT. The CDR3 nucleotides read TGTGCCAGCGGGTGGACAGGCAGACCTTTCTATGGCTACACCTTC. Translation: CASGWTGRPFYGYTF.

The chain recombines TRBV4-3 with TRBJ2-7, with a possible D match to TRBD1 (6 bases). Germline V gene data show CDR1 as LGHNA and CDR2 as YSLEER. This CDR3 spans 14 amino acids. Trimming took off 3 bases at V and 0 bases at J, with 9 bases between the two ends. DNA for the CDR3: TGCGCCAGCAGCCACAGACAGGACTCCTACGAGCAGTACTTC. Protein: CASSHRQDSYEQYF.

The V call is TRBV10-1, the J call TRBJ2-1, with 8 bases aligning to TRBD2. The CDR3 consists of 15 residues. In germline, CDR1 is WNHNN, CDR2 SYGVQD (reference sequence). V was pared by 3 bases and J by 7 bases, with 8 bases of the junction left unmatched. The CDR3 here is CASSDPSGRGNEQFF. CDR3 DNA sequence: TGCGCCAGCAGTGACCCGAGCGGGAGAGGGAATGAGCAGTTCTTC.

V gene TRBV7-2 combines with J gene TRBJ1-3, with 9 nucleotides matching TRBD1. Germline CDR1 and CDR2: SGHTA and FQGNSA. CDR3 length equals 16 residues. J lost 2 bases, V lost 5 bases, and 7 bases had no gene match. CDR3 nucleotide sequence: TGTGCCAGCAGCGCCGGGACAGGGATAACTGGAAACACCATATATTTT. Protein: CASSAGTGITGNTIYF.

V is TRBV6-5 and J is TRBJ1-5; D possibly corresponds to TRBD1 (6 bases). CDR1 and CDR2 (germline): MNHEY, SVGAGI. The V end lost 4 bases, the J end lost 2 bases, and 12 bases lay between the germline ends. This CDR3 has 15 residues. CDR3 in amino acids: CASSSQGRRNQPQHF. In DNA form, the CDR3 reads TGTGCCAGCAGTTCACAGGGTCGGCGCAATCAGCCCCAGCATTTT.

V is TRBV4-2 and J is TRBJ1-2, with 12 positions matching TRBD1. Germline V gene sequence: CDR1 LGHNA, CDR2 YNFKEQ. The CDR3 length is 17 residues. The trim removed 3 bases at V and 4 bases at J, leaving 9 bases unmatched. The CDR3 DNA sequence: TGTGCCAGCAGCCATCGGGACAGGGGGCAAGTCGGCTATGGCTACACCTTC. This sequence encodes CASSHRDRGQVGYGYTF.

In this sample, this clone turned up a few times. The chain combines TRBV6-5 with TRBJ2-7; 8 bases map to TRBD1. The CDR3 totals 12 residues. From germline, CDR1 is MNHEY and CDR2 SVGAGI. V dropped 6 bases and J dropped 4; count of bases not matched to a gene: 2. Here the CDR3 DNA reads TGTGCCAGCAGGGACAGGGCGTACGAGCAGTACTTC. Its protein is CASRDRAYEQYF.

This clone was detected a few times. The J gene is TRBJ1-1, the V gene TRBV11-2, with 11 nucleotides matching TRBD1. In germline, CDR1 is SGHAT, CDR2 FQNNGV. This CDR3 is built from 16 residues. The trim removed 1 base at V and 1 base at J, leaving 2 bases unmatched. The CDR3 is CASSLGGTGGNTEAFF. CDR3 bases: TGTGCCAGCAGCTTAGGTGGGACAGGGGGGAACACTGAAGCTTTCTTT.

This sequence joins TRBV6-6 and TRBJ2-1; 7 bases are a match to TRBD1. The CDR3 consists of 13 residues. Per the germline V gene, CDR1 is MNHNY and CDR2 is SVGAGI (reference sequence). The J segment lost 6 bases and the V segment lost 5 bases, leaving 4 bases of the junction unmatched. Here the CDR3 reads CASSPGQPNEQFF. CDR3 DNA: TGTGCCAGCAGTCCGGGACAGCCCAATGAGCAGTTCTTC.

The chain combines TRBV6-5 with TRBJ2-3; 10 nucleotides align to TRBD2. The germline V gene has CDR1 MNHEY and CDR2 SVGAGI. The V segment lost 6 bases and the J segment 8 bases; nucleotides outside the gene matches: 8. There are 14 residues in the CDR3. CDR3 DNA: TGTGCCAGCAGCCCCGGACTAGCGGCCCCTACGCAGTATTTT. This encodes CASSPGLAAPTQYF.

This chain joins TRBV5-3 and TRBJ2-7; D not resolved. TRBV5-3 is classed as an ORF, of uncertain function. The V end lost 0 bases, the J end lost 2 bases, and 15 bases lay between the germline ends. This CDR3 contains 16 residues. The CDR3 here is CARSLAVAVETYEQYF. Written as DNA, the CDR3 is TGTGCCAGAAGCTTGGCCGTGGCAGTGGAGACCTACGAGCAGTACTTC.

The rearrangement joins TRBV6-5 to TRBJ2-7; tentative D call: TRBD2 (5 bases). V dropped 1 base and J dropped 7 bases, with 14 bases sitting between them. The CDR3 spans 14 residues. The germline V gene has CDR1 MNHEY and CDR2 SVGAGI. The CDR3 reads CASSYFAGLGEQYF. The CDR3 DNA is TGTGCCAGCAGTTACTTTGCGGGCCTGGGGGAGCAGTACTTC.

The chain couples TRBV6-5 to TRBJ1-6, with 7 bases fitting TRBD1. Germline trimming cut 7 bases from V and 7 bases from J; bases unmatched to any gene: 10. Looked up from germline, CDR1 is MNHEY and CDR2 is SVGAGI. The CDR3 is made up of 15 amino acids. CDR3 in amino acids: CASTQGGGRNSPLHF. The CDR3 coding sequence is TGTGCCAGCACCCAGGGGGGCGGCCGGAATTCACCCCTCCACTTT.

The CDR3 coding sequence is TGTGCCAGCAGCCCCTCTGGGGAGGGCACTGAAGCTTTCTTT. Translating it yields CASSPSGEGTEAFF. The chain carries TRBV28 and TRBJ1-1; no reliable D call. V gave up 6 bases and J gave up 4 bases, with 15 bases separating them. The germline V gene has CDR1 MDHEN and CDR2 SYDVKM. The CDR3 is made up of 14 amino acids.

This chain uses TRBV5-1 with TRBJ1-2; unclear D gene. Germline CDR1 is SGHRS and CDR2 is YFSETQ. The CDR3 sequence is 14 residues long. Trimming cost V 0 bases and J 4 bases, with 10 bases left between them. The CDR3 region is CASSLEPGSYGYTF. The CDR3 coding sequence is TGCGCCAGCAGCTTGGAGCCAGGAAGCTATGGCTACACCTTC.

The V call is TRBV6-1, the J call TRBJ1-3; no firm D call. Germline values: CDR1 MNHNS, CDR2 SASEGT. V was trimmed by 5 bases and J by 4 bases, leaving 15 bases between them. CDR3 length: 15 residues. CDR3: CASSWEERFGNTIYF. The CDR3 DNA reads TGTGCCAGCAGTTGGGAGGAGCGGTTCGGAAACACCATATATTTT.

The CDR3 region is CASRSFTSVNEQFF. In DNA, the CDR3 is TGTGCAAGTCGCTCGTTTACTAGCGTCAATGAGCAGTTCTTC. The rearrangement links TRBV12-2 to TRBJ2-1; no check of the table's D call, TRBD2, against the DNA was made. TRBV12-2 is given as a pseudogene. The CDR3 covers 14 residues.

The chain joins TRBV2 to TRBJ2-5; 10 bases align to TRBD2. This CDR3 has 15 residues. Germline values: CDR1 SNHLY, CDR2 FYNNEI. After removal of 3 bases from V and 5 bases from J, the junction contained 6 bases not matched to a gene. CDR3 residues: CASSDGLAGAETQYF. The CDR3 nucleotides read TGTGCCAGCAGTGACGGGCTAGCGGGGGCGGAGACCCAGTACTTC. The whole variable domain, remainder taken from reference TRBV2 and TRBJ2-5, is EPEVTQTPSHQVTQMGQEVILRCVPISNHLYFYWYRQILGQKVEFLVSFYNNEISEKSEIFDDQFSVERPDGSNFTLKIRSTKLEDSAMYFCASSDGLAGAETQYFGPGTRLLVL.

The J gene is TRBJ1-1, the V gene TRBV6-5; 8 nucleotides align to TRBD1. J was trimmed by 5 bases and V by 6 bases; bases with no gene match: 5. The CDR3 contains 13 residues. The germline gives CDR1 MNHEY, CDR2 SVGAGI. Here the CDR3 reads CASSQDRATEAFF. The CDR3 coding sequence is TGTGCCAGCAGCCAGGACAGGGCTACTGAAGCTTTCTTT.